Sequencing of this TCR beta chain was carried out in a study of vaccination effects on CD4 cells after COVID-19. This clone was found once. The target antigen is unknown. General observations from the study: Common cold coronaviruses were cross-recognized by only 1 of 255 vaccine-induced clones in healthy vaccinees.

The germline V and J ends were trimmed by 2 bases and 0 bases, with 7 bases remaining between them. The CDR3 loop spans 14 amino acids. Germline V gene data show CDR1 as SNHLY and CDR2 as FYNNEI. Pools of viral peptides were used by the ViraFEST assay to expand antigen-specific CD4+ T cells ahead of sequencing. Culturing for roughly 10 days preceded CD4+ T cell isolation. Vaccinees lacked prior SARS-CoV-2 infection and tested negative for nucleocapsid antibodies. Wells containing a few million PBMC each were cultured with about 9 IU/ml IL-2 and 7.5 to 10 ug/ml peptides. IL-2 medium took the place of half the medium on both days 3 and 7. The method was immunoSEQ multiplex PCR; TCRdb's version includes in-frame clones alone and lacks a portion of them. The table shows tens of thousands of clones, with approximately 80% occurring only once.

Material: CD4+ T cells from PBMCs cultured with HCoV-NL63 spike peptides, obtained before COVID-19 vaccination. This clonotype was obtained from a human donor who received a COVID-19 vaccine. The rearrangement joins TRBV2 to TRBJ1-1; unclear D gene. Written as DNA, the CDR3 is TGTGCCAGCAGTGAACGTGGAGTGAACACTGAAGCTTTCTTT. Protein: CASSERGVNTEAFF.